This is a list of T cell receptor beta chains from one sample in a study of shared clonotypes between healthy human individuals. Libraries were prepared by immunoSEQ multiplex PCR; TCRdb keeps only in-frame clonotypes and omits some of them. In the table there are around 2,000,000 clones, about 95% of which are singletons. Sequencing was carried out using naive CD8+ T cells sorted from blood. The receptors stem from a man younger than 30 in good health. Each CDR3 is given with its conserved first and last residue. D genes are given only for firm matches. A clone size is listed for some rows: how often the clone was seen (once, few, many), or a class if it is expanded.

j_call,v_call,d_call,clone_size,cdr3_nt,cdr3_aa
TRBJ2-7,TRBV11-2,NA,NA,TGTGCCAGCAGCTTCGGGGGAACTTCCTACGAGCAGTACTTC,CASSFGGTSYEQYF
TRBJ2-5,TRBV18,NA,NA,TGTGCCAGCTCACCAGGCTTCCAAGAGACCCAGTACTTC,CASSPGFQETQYF
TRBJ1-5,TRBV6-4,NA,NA,TGTGCCAGCAGTGACCCGGGCAGGGTTAGCAATCAGCCCCAGCATTTT,CASSDPGRVSNQPQHF
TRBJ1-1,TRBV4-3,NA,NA,TGCGCCAGCAGCCAAGGCCTGGGGGTGGCTGAAGCTTTCTTT,CASSQGLGVAEAFF
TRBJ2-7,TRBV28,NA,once,TGTGCCAGCAGTTTACCGGGATCTGACGAGCAGTACTTC,CASSLPGSDEQYF
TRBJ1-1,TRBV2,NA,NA,TGTGCCAGCAGTGAGATGGGGAACACTGAAGCTTTCTTT,CASSEMGNTEAFF
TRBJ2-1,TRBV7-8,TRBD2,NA,TGTGCCAGCAGCTTGAAGCGGGAGATCTACAATGAGCAGTTCTTC,CASSLKREIYNEQFF
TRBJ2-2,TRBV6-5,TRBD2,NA,TGTGCCAGCAGTTTGGGACTAGGTGGGGGGGAGCTGTTTTTT,CASSLGLGGGELFF
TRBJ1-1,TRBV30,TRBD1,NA,TGTGCCTGGAGCCTCGGACAGGCCGATGAAGCTTTCTTT,CAWSLGQADEAFF
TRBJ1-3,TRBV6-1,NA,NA,TGTGCCAGCAGGGCGCCCTGGGCGTCGGGAAACACCATATATTTT,CASRAPWASGNTIYF
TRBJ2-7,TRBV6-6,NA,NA,TGTGCCAGCACTGGCCTCTCCTACGAGCAGTACTTC,CASTGLSYEQYF
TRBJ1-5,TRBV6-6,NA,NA,TGTGCCAGCAGTGACACCCCCGGGAGCAATCAGCCCCAGCATTTT,CASSDTPGSNQPQHF
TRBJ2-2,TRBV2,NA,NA,TGTGCCAGCGGGTCCACGAACACCGGGGAGCTGTTTTTT,CASGSTNTGELFF